These 8 T cell receptor beta chains originate from one sample sequenced in a study of blood T cell repertoires in COVID-19. The method was immunoSEQ multiplex PCR; TCRdb's version includes in-frame clones alone and lacks a portion of them. The sample records 220,000 or so clones, 90% to 95% being singletons. The sequencing input was peripheral blood. These receptors were obtained from a man aged 55 to 70 with COVID-19, enrolled during active disease.

For the CDR3, the DNA is TGTGCCAGCAGCCTTAGGACTTTCTACGAGCAGTACTTC. It codes for CASSLRTFYEQYF. V and J are TRBV7-8 and TRBJ2-7, with a weak D call TRBD2 (5 bases). V shed 5 bases and J shed 3 bases, with 11 bases lying between them. Germline V gives CDR1 SGHVS, CDR2 FQNEAQ. This CDR3 is built from 13 residues.

V usage is TRBV7-8 and J usage is TRBJ1-1, with no clear D. This CDR3 comprises 13 residues. The V gene lost 5 bases and the J gene lost 6 bases, with 13 bases spanning the gap. Germline CDR1 reads SGHVS; CDR2 reads FQNEAQ. CDR3 coding DNA: TGTGCCAGCAGCCGACTTGGAGGGTCTGAAGCTTTCTTT. This codes for CASSRLGGSEAFF.

This chain links TRBV18 with TRBJ1-2, with D perhaps matching TRBD1 (5 bases). V shed 6 bases and J shed 6 bases, with 23 bases lying between them. Germline assignment: CDR1 KGHSH and CDR2 LQKENI. The CDR3 length is 16 residues. As DNA, the CDR3 is TGTGCCAGCTCCCTGGCGGGGCTTTTAAACTCTCATGGCTACACCTTC. Protein sequence: CASSLAGLLNSHGYTF.

The J gene is TRBJ1-4, the V gene TRBV29-1, with 8 bases that match TRBD1. The V gene's germline CDR1 is SQVTM and CDR2 ANQGSEA. Trimming removed 4 bases from V and 2 bases from J; junction bases left unmatched: 3. The CDR3 is 14 amino acids. CDR3: CSVGQGTTNEKLFF. CDR3 DNA sequence: TGCAGCGTTGGACAGGGGACGACTAATGAAAAACTGTTTTTT. The complete variable domain, with remaining parts taken from reference TRBV29-1 and TRBJ1-4, reads SAVISQKPSRDICQRGTSLTIQCQVDSQVTMMFWYRQQPGQSLTLIATANQGSEATYESGFVIDKFPISRPNLTFSTLTVSNMSPEDSSIYLCSVGQGTTNEKLFFGSGTQLSVL.

This chain uses TRBV19 with TRBJ2-1; tentative D call: TRBD2 (6 bases). V was shortened by 10 bases and J by 2 bases, with 15 bases between the two germline ends. The V gene's germline CDR1 is LNHDA and CDR2 SQIVND (reference sequence). This CDR3 is 14 amino acids long. CDR3 in DNA: TGTGCCACGAGGGGCGGGGCGACCTACAATGAGCAGTTCTTC. This gives the protein CATRGGATYNEQFF.

V gene TRBV15 combines with J gene TRBJ1-1, with TRBD1 identical over 10 bases. Germline loops: CDR1 LNHNV, CDR2 YYDKDF (reference sequence). CDR3 length equals 17 residues. V lost 6 bases to trimming and J lost 4 bases; unmatched junction nucleotides: 14. The CDR3, as DNA: TGTGCCACCAGTCGAGGTAGGGACAGGGGCGGTAGCACTGAAGCTTTCTTT. This codes for CATSRGRDRGGSTEAFF.

The J gene is TRBJ2-5, the V gene TRBV19; 10 bases agree with TRBD2. Trimming took 5 bases from V and 4 from J; bases not matched to a gene: 4. CDR3 size: 14 residues. Per germline, CDR1 LNHDA and CDR2 SQIVND (reference sequence). The CDR3 is CASSLAGARETQYF. CDR3 nucleotide sequence: TGTGCCAGTAGTCTAGCGGGAGCTCGAGAGACCCAGTACTTC.

The rearrangement uses TRBV11-2 and TRBJ2-3; 9 bases fit TRBD1. The trim removed 5 bases at V and 4 bases at J, leaving 4 bases unmatched. The CDR3 is 14 amino acids. Germline-derived CDR1 and CDR2 are SGHAT and FQNNGV. The CDR3 spells CASSGQGWADTQYF. The CDR3 DNA reads as TGTGCCAGCAGCGGACAGGGGTGGGCAGATACGCAGTATTTT.